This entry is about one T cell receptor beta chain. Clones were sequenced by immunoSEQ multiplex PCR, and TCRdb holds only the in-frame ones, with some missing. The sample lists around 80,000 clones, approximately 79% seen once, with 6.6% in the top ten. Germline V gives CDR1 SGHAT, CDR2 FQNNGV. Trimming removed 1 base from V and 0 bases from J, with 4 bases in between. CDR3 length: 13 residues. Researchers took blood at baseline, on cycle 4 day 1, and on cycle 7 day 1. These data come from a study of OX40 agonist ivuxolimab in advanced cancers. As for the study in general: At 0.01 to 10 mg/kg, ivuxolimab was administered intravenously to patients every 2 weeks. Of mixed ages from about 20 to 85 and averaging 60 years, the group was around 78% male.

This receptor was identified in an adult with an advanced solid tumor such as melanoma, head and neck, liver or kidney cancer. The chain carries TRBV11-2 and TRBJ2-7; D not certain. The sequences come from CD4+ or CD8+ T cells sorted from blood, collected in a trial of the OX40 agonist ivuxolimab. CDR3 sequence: CASSLGPSYEQYV. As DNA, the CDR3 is TGTGCCAGCAGCTTAGGTCCCTCCTACGAGCAGTACGTC.